This passage covers 2 T cell receptor beta chains from one sample sequenced in a study of beta chain features in type 1 diabetes. General observations from the study: Significant though moderate, a shortening of TCRB CDR3s appeared in all four CD4+ subsets of Type 1 diabetes patients.

Investigators reverse transcribed all isolated RNA, so they sequenced expressed TCRB transcripts. Assay: immunoSEQ multiplex PCR; the TCRdb copy retains only in-frame clones and omits some. The sample has 600,000 or so clones, over 11% seen once. The antigens for these receptors are not known. The sequenced material came from naive CD4+ T cells from blood. The receptors originated from a man between 18 and 35 years old with type 1 diabetes.

This clone was recorded a few times. V and J are TRBV6-5 and TRBJ2-2; no clear D gene. Deletions cut 2 bases from V and 0 bases from J, with 4 bases between. Germline-derived CDR1 and CDR2 are MNHEY and SVGAGI. The CDR3 loop spans 14 amino acids. The CDR3 DNA reads as TGTGCCAGCAGTTACAGGACGAACACCGGGGAGCTGTTTTTT. Protein sequence: CASSYRTNTGELFF.

Only a few counts were recorded for this clone. The gene calls are TRBV27 and TRBJ2-4; tentative D call: TRBD1 (6 bases). Trimming left V 2 bases short and J 4 bases short, with 12 bases between. There are 15 residues in the CDR3. The germline V gene encodes CDR1 MNHEY and CDR2 SMNVEV (reference sequence). Written as DNA, the CDR3 is TGTGCCAGCAGTTTAGACCGGGACACAAAAAACATTCAGTACTTC. Encoded protein: CASSLDRDTKNIQYF.